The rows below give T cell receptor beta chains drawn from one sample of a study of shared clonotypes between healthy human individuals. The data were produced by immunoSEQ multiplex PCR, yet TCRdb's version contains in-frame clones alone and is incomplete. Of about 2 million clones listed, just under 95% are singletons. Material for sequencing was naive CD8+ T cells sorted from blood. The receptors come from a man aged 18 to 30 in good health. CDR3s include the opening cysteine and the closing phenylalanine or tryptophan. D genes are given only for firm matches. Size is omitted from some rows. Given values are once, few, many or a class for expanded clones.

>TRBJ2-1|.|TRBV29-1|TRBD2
CSVSGLADYNEQFF
TGCAGCGTGTCAGGACTAGCGGACTACAATGAGCAGTTCTTC
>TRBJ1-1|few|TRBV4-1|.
CASSHPSGVIDTEAFF
TGCGCCAGCAGCCACCCAAGCGGAGTAATCGACACTGAAGCTTTCTTT
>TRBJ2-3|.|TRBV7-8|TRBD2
CASSYIAGSTDTQYF
TGTGCCAGCAGCTACATAGCGGGGAGCACAGATACGCAGTATTTT
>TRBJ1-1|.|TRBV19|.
CASRLAGEAFF
TGTGCCAGTAGGTTGGCGGGTGAAGCTTTCTTT
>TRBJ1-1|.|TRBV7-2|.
CASSLGAYTEAFF
TGTGCCAGCAGCTTAGGTGCGTACACTGAAGCTTTCTTT
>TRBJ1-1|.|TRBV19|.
CASTLTENTEAFF
TGTGCCAGTACCCTGACAGAAAACACTGAAGCTTTCTTT
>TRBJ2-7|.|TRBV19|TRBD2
CASSLRGARLAPYEQYF
TGTGCCAGTAGTCTAAGGGGCGCAAGACTAGCCCCCTACGAGCAGTACTTC
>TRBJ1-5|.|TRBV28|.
CASSLRVGHQPQHF
TGTGCCAGCAGTTTAAGGGTTGGCCATCAGCCCCAGCATTTT
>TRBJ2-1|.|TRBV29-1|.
CSVERAEHTYNEQFF
TGCAGCGTTGAAAGGGCGGAACACACTTACAATGAGCAGTTCTTC
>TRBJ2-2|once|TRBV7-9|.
CASSFRPGELFF
TGTGCCAGCAGCTTTCGCCCCGGGGAGCTGTTTTTT
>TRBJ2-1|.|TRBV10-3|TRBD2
CAISASTGLAGEEQFF
TGTGCCATCAGTGCCTCGACGGGACTAGCGGGAGAGGAGCAGTTCTTC
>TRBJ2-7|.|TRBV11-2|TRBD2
CASSLGAGTSDEQYF
TGTGCCAGCAGCTTAGGGGCCGGGACTAGCGACGAGCAGTACTTC
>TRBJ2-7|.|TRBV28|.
CASSLGSSSYEQYF
TGTGCCAGCAGCCTCGGGTCGTCCTCCTACGAGCAGTACTTC
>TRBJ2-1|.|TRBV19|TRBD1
CASSFDRDRGNEQFF
TGTGCCAGTAGTTTTGACCGGGACAGGGGCAATGAGCAGTTCTTC
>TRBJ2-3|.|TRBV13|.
CASSLDSLTDTQYF
TGTGCCAGCAGCTTAGATTCGCTAACAGATACGCAGTATTTT
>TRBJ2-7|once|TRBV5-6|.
CASSFGVEAYEQYF
TGTGCCAGCAGCTTTGGCGTCGAAGCCTACGAGCAGTACTTC
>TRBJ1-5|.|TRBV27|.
CASSLGAGSNQPQHF
TGTGCCAGCAGTTTGGGTGCGGGAAGCAATCAGCCCCAGCATTTT
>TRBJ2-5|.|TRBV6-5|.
CASRDTRETQYF
TGTGCCAGCAGGGATACTCGAGAGACCCAGTACTTC
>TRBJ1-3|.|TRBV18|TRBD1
CASSPETGGARGNTIYF
TGTGCCAGCTCACCAGAGACAGGGGGCGCACGTGGAAACACCATATATTTT
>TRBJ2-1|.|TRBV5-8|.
CASSQSWRFF
TGTGCCAGCAGCCAGTCCTGGAGGTTCTTC
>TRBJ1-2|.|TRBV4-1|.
CASSLREGGNYGYTF
TGCGCCAGCAGCCTCCGGGAGGGGGGTAACTATGGCTACACCTTC
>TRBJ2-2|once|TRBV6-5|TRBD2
CASSYSREAGELFF
TGTGCCAGCAGTTACTCACGGGAGGCCGGGGAGCTGTTTTTT
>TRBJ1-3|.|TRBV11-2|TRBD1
CASSSTGVGNTIYF
TGTGCCAGCAGCTCCACAGGGGTAGGAAACACCATATATTTT
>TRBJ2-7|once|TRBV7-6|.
CASSAAGGPEEQYF
TGTGCCAGCAGCGCAGCGGGCGGACCCGAGGAACAGTACTTC
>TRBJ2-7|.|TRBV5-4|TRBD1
CASSSDRNSYEQYF
TGTGCCAGCAGCTCGGACAGGAACTCCTACGAGCAGTACTTC
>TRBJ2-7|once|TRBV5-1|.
CASSQGGRAGPHSYEQYF
TGCGCCAGCAGCCAGGGGGGCAGGGCGGGACCGCACTCCTACGAGCAGTACTTC
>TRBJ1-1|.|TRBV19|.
CASSIEPGNTEAFF
TGTGCCAGTAGTATTGAACCGGGAAACACTGAAGCTTTCTTT
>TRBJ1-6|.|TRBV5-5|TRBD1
CASSLRTGSSYNSPLHF
TGTGCCAGCAGCTTGAGGACAGGGAGCTCCTATAATTCACCCCTCCACTTT
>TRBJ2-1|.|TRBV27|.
CASSQLGGHDEQFF
TGTGCCAGCAGTCAATTGGGGGGCCACGATGAGCAGTTCTTC
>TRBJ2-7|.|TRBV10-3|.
CAISEFDMKSTYEQYF
TGTGCCATCAGTGAGTTCGACATGAAAAGTACCTACGAGCAGTACTTC
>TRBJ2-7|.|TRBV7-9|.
CASSPGPSSYEQYF
TGTGCCAGCAGCCCCGGTCCTAGCTCCTACGAGCAGTACTTC
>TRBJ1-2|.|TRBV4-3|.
CASSLFGEIIGYTF
TGCGCCAGCAGTTTGTTTGGGGAAATTATTGGCTACACCTTC
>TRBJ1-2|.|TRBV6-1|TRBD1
CASSDFSGQGAIDYGYTF
TGTGCCAGCAGTGATTTCTCGGGACAGGGGGCGATCGATTATGGCTACACCTTC
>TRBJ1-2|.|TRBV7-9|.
CASSLSRQGKNGYTF
TGTGCCAGCAGCTTATCACGCCAGGGAAAGAATGGCTACACCTTC
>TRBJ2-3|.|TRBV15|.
CATSRGPSTDTQYF
TGTGCCACCAGCAGGGGACCTAGCACAGATACGCAGTATTTT
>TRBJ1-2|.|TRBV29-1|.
CSVPPGLNYGYTF
TGCAGCGTACCCCCAGGTCTTAACTATGGCTACACCTTC
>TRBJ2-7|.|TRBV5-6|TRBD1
CASTGGHEQYF
TGTGCCAGTACAGGGGGCCACGAGCAGTACTTC
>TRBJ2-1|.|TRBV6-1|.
CASSDRTEGYNEQFF
TGTGCCAGCAGTGATCGGACAGAGGGATACAATGAGCAGTTCTTC
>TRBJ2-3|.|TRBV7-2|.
CASSLEGRVWDTQYF
TGTGCCAGCAGCTTAGAGGGTAGGGTGTGGGATACGCAGTATTTT
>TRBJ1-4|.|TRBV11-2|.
CASSSLDSPNEKLFF
TGTGCCAGCAGCTCTTTGGACAGCCCTAATGAAAAACTGTTTTTT
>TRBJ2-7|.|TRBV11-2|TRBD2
CASSHHRQRAGGPYEQYF
TGTGCCAGCAGTCACCACCGACAACGAGCGGGGGGACCCTACGAGCAGTACTTC
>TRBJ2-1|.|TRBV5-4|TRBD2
CATGTSGSYNEQFF
TGTGCCACAGGGACTAGCGGTTCCTACAATGAGCAGTTCTTC
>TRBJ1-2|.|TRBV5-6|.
CASSLTEGYYGYTF
TGTGCCAGCAGCTTGACAGAGGGTTACTATGGCTACACCTTC
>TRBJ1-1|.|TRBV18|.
CASSPRQDVMNTEAFF
TGTGCCAGCTCACCGCGACAGGACGTCATGAACACTGAAGCTTTCTTT
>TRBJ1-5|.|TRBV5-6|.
CASSLGTSQPQHF
TGTGCCAGCAGCCTGGGGACGTCCCAGCCCCAGCATTTT
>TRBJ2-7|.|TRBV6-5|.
CASHGKGYEQYF
TGTGCCAGCCACGGGAAGGGGTACGAGCAGTACTTC
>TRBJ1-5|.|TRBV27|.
CASSVMEGQPQHF
TGTGCCAGCAGTGTGATGGAGGGTCAGCCCCAGCATTTT
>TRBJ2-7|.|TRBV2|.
CASSDTYSYEQYF
TGTGCCAGCAGTGACACCTATTCCTACGAGCAGTACTTC
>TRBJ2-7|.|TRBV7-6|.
CASSSGPIYEQYF
TGTGCCAGCAGCTCGGGCCCGATCTACGAGCAGTACTTC
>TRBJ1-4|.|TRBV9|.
CASSAPATNEKLFF
TGTGCCAGCAGCGCCCCCGCAACTAATGAAAAACTGTTTTTT
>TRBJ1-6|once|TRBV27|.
CASSPGNFAYNSPLHF
TGTGCCAGCTCCCCGGGCAATTTCGCCTATAATTCACCCCTCCACTTT
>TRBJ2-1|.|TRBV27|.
CASSLRGNYNEQFF
TGTGCCAGCAGTTTGCGGGGTAACTACAATGAGCAGTTCTTC
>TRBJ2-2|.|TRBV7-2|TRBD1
CASSPEQGAFTGELFF
TGTGCCAGCAGCCCCGAACAGGGGGCTTTCACCGGGGAGCTGTTTTTT
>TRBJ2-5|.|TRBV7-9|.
CASSPGLETQYF
TGTGCCAGCAGCCCCGGGTTGGAGACCCAGTACTTC
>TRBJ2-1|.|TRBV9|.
CASSVAGLNEQFF
TGTGCCAGCAGCGTAGCGGGCCTCAATGAGCAGTTCTTC